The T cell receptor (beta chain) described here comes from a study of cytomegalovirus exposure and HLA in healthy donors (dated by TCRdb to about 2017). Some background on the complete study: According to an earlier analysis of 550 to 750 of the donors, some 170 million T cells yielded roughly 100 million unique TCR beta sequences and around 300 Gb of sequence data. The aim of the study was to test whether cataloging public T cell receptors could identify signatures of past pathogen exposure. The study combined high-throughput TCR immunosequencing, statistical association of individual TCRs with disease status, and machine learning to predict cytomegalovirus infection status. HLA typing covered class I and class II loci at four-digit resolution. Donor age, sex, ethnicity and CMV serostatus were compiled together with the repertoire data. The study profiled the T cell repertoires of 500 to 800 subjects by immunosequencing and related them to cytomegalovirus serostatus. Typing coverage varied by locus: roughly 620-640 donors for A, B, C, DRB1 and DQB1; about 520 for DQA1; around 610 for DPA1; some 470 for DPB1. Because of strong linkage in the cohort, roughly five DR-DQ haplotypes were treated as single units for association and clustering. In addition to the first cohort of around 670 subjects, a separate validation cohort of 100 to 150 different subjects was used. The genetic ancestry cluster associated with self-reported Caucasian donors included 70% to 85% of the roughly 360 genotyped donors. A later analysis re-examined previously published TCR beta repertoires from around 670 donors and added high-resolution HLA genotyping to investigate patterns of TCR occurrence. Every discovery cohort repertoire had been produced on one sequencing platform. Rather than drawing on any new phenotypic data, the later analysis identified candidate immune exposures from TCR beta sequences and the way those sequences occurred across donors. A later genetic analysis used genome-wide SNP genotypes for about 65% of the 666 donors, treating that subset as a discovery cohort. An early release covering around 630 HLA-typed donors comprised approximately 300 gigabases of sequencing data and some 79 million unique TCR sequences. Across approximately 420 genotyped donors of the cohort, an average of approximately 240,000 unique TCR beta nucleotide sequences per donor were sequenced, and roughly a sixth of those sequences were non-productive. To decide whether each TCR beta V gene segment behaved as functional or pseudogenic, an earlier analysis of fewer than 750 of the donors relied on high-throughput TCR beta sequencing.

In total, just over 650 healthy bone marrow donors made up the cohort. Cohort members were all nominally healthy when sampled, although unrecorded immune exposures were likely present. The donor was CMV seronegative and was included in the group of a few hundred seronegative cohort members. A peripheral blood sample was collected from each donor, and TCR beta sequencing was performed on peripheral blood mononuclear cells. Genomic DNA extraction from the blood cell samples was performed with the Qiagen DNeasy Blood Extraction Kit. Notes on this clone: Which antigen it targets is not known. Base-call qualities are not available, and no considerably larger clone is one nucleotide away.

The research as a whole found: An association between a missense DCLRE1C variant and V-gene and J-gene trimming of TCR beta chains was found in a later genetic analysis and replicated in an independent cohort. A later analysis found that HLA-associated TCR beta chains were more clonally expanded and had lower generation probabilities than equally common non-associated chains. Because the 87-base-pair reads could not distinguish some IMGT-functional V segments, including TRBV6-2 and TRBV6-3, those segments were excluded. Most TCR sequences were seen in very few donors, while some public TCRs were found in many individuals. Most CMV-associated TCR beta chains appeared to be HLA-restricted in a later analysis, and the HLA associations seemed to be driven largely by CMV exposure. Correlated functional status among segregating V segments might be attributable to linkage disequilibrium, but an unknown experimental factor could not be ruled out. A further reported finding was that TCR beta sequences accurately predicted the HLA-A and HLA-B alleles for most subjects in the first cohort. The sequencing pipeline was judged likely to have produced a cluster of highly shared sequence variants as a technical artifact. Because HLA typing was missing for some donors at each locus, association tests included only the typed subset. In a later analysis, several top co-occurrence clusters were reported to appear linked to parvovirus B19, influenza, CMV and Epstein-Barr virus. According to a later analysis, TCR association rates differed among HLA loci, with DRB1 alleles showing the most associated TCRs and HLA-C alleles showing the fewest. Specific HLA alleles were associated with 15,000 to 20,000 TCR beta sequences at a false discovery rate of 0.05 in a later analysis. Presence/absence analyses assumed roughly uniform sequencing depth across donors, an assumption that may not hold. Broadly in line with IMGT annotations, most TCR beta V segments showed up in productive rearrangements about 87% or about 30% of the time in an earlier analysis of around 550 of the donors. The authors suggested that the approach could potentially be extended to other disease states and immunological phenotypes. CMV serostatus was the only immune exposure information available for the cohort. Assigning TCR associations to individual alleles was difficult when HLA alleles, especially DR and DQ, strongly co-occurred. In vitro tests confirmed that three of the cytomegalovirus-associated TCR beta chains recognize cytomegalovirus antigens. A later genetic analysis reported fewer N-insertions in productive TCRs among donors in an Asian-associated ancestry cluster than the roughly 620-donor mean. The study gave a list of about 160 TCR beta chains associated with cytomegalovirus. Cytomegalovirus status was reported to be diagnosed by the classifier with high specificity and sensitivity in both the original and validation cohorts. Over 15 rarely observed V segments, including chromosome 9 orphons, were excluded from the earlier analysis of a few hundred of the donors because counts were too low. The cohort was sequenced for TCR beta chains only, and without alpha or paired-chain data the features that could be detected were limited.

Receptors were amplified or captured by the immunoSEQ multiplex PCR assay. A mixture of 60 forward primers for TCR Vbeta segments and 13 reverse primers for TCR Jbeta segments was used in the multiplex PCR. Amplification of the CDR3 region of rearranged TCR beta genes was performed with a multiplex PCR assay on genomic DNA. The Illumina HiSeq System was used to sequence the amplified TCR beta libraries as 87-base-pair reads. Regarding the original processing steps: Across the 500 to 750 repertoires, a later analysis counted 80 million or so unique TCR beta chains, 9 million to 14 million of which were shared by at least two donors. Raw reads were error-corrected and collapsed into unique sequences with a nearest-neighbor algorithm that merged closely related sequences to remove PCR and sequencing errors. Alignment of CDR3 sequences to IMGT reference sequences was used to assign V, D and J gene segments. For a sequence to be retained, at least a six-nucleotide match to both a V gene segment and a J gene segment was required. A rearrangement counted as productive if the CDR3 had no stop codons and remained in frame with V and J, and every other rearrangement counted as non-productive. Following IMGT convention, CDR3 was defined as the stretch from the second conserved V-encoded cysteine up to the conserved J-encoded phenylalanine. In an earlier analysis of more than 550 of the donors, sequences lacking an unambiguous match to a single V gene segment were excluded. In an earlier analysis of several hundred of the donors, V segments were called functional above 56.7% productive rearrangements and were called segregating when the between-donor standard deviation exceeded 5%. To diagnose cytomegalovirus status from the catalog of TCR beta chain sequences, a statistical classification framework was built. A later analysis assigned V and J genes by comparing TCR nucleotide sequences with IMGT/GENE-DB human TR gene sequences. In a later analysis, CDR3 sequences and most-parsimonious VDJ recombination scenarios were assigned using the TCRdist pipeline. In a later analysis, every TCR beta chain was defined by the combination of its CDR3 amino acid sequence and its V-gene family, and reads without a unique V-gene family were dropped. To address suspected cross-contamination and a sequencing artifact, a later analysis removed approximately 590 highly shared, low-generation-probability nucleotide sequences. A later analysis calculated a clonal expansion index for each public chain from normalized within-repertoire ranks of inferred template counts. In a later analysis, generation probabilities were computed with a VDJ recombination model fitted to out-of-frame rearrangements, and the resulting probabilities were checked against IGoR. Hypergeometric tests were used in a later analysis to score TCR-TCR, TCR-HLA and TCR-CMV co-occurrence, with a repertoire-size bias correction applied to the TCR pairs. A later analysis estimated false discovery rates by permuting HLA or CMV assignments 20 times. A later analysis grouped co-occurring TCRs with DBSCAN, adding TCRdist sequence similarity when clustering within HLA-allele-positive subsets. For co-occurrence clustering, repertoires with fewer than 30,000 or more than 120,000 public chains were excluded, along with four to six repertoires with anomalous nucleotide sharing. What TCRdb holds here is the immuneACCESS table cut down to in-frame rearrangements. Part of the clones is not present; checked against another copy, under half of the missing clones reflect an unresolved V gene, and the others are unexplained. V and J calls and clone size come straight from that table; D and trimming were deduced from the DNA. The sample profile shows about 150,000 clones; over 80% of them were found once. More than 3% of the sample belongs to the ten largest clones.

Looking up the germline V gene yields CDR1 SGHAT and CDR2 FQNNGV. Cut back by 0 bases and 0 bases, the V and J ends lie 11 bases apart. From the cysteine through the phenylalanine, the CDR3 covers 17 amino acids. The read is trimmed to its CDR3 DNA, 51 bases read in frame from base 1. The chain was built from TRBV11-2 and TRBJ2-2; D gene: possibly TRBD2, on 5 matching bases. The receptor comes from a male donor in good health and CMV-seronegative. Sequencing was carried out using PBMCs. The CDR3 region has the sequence CASSLDRGVPNTGELFF. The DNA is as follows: TGTGCCAGCAGCTTAGATCGGGGTGTACCGAACACCGGGGAGCTGTTTTTT.